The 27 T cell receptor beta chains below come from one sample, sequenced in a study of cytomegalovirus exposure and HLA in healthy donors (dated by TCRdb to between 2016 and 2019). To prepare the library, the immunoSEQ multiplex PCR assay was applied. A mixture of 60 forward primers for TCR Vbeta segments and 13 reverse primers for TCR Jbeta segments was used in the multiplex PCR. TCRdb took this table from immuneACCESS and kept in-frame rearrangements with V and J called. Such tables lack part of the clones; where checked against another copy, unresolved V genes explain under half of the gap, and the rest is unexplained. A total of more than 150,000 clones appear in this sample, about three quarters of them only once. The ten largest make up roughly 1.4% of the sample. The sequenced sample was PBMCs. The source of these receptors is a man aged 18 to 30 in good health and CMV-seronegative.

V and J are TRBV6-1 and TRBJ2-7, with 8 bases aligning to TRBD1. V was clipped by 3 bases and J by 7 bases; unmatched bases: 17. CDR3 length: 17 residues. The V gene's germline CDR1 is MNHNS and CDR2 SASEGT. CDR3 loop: CASSESYGDRGIGEQYF. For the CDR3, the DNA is TGTGCCAGCAGTGAGAGCTACGGCGACAGGGGAATCGGTGAGCAGTACTTC.

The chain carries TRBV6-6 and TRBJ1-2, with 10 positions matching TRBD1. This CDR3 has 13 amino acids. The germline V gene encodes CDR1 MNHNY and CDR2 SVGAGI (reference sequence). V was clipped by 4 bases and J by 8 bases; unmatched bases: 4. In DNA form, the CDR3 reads TGTGCCAGCAGTTTCCGGGACAGGGGAGGCTACACCTTC. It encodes CASSFRDRGGYTF.

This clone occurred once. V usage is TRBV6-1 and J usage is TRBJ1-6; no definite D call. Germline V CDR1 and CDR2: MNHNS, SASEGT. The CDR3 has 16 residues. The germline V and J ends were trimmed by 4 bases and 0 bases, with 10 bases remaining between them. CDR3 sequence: CASSAGKFSYNSPLHF. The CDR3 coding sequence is TGTGCCAGCAGTGCAGGAAAATTCTCCTATAATTCACCCCTCCACTTT.

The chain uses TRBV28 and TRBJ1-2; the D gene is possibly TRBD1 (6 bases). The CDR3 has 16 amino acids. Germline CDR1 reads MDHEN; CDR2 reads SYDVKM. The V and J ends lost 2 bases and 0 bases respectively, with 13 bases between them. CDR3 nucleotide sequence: TGTGCCAGCAGTTTACCTTTACAGGGACCTAACTATGGCTACACCTTC. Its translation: CASSLPLQGPNYGYTF.

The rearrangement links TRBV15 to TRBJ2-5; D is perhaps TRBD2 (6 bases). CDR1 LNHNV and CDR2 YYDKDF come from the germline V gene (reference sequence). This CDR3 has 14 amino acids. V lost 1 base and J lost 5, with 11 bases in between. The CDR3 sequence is CATSRATEGETQYF. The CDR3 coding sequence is TGTGCCACCAGCAGAGCGACGGAGGGGGAGACCCAGTACTTC.

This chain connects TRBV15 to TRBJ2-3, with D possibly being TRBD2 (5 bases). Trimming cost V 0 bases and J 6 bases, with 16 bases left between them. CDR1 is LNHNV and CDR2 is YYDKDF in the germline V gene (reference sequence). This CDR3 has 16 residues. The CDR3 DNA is TGTGCCACCAGCAGAGATAAGAGGGTGTGGTCTGATACGCAGTATTTT. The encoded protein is CATSRDKRVWSDTQYF.

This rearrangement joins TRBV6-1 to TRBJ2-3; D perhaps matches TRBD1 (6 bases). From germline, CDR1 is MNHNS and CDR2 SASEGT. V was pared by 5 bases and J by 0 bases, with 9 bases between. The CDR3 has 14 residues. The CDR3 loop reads CASSPDSSTDTQYF. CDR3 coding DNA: TGTGCCAGCAGTCCGGACAGTAGCACAGATACGCAGTATTTT.

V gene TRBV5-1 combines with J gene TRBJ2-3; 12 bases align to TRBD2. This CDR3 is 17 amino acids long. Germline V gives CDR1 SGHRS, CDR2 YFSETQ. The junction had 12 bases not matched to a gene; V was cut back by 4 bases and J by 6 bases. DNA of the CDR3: TGCGCCAGCAGCGGCGGGACTAGCGGGTCCCCCGCGGATACGCAGTATTTT. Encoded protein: CASSGGTSGSPADTQYF.

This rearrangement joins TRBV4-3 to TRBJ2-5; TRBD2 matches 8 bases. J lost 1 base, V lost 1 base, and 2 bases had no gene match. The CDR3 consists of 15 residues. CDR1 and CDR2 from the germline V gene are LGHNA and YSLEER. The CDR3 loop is CASSQVLAGQETQYF. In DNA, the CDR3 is TGCGCCAGCAGCCAAGTCCTAGCGGGCCAAGAGACCCAGTACTTC.

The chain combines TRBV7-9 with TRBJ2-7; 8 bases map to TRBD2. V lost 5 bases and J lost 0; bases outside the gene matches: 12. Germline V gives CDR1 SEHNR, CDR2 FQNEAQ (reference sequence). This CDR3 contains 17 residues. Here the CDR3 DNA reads TGTGCCAGCAGCGCACGCGTCGTAACTAGCGGCTCCTACGAGCAGTACTTC. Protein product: CASSARVVTSGSYEQYF. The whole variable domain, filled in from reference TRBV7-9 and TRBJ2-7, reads DTGVSQNPRHKITKRGQNVTFRCDPISEHNRLYWYRQTLGQGPEFLTYFQNEAQLEKSRLLSDRFSAERPKGSFSTLEIQRTEQGDSAMYLCASSARVVTSGSYEQYFGPGTRLTVT.

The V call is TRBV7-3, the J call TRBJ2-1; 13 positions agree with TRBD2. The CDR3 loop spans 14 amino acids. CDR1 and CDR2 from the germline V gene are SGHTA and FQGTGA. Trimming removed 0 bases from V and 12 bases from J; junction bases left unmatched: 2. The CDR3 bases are TGTGCCAGCAGCTTAACGGGACTAGCGGGACGGCAGTTCTTC. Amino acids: CASSLTGLAGRQFF.

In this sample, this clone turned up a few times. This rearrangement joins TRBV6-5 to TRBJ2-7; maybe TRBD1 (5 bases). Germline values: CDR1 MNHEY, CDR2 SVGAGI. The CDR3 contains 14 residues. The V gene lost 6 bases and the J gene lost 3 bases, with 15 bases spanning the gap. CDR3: CASRPRANSYEQYF. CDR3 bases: TGTGCCAGCAGGCCCAGGGCGAACAGCTACGAGCAGTACTTC.

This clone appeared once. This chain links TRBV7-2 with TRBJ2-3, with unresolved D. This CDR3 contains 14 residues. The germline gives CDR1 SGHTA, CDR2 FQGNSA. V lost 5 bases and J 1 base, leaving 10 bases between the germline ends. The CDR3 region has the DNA TGTGCCAGCAGCCCCCGGTCTGGCACAGATACGCAGTATTTT. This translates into CASSPRSGTDTQYF.

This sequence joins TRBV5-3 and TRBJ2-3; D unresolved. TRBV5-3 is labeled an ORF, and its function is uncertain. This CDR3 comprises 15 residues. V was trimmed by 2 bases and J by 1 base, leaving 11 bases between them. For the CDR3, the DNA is TGTGCCAGAAGCTTCACTAATGGTGGCACAGATACGCAGTATTTT. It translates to CARSFTNGGTDTQYF.

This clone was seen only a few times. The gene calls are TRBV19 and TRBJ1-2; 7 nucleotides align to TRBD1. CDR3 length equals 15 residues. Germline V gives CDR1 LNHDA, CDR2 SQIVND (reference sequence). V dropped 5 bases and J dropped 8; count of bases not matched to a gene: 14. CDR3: CASSATPSTGRGYTF. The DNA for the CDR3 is TGTGCCAGTAGTGCGACACCTTCGACAGGGAGAGGCTACACCTTC.

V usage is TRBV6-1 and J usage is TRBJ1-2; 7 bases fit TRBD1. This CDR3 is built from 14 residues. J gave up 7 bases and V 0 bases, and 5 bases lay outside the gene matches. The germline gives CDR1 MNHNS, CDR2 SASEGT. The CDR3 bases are TGTGCCAGCAGTGAAGCCATACCAGGGGGTGGCTACACCTTC. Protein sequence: CASSEAIPGGGYTF.

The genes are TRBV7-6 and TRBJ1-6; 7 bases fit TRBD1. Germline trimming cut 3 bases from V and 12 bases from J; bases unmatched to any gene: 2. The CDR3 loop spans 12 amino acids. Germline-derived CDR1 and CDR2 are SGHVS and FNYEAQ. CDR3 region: CASSLNRGPLHF. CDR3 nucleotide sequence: TGTGCCAGCAGCTTGAACAGGGGACCCCTCCACTTT.

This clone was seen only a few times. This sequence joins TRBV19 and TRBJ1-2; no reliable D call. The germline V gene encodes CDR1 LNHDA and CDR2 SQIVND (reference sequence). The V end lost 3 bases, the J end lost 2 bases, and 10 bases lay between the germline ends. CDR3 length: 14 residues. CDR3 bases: TGTGCCAGTAGTATCCGTGGCAGGAACTATGGCTACACCTTC. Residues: CASSIRGRNYGYTF.

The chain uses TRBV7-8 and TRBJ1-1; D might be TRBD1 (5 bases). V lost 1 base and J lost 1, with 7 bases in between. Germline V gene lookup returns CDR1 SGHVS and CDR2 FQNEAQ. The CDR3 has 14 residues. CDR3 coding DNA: TGTGCCAGCAGCTTAGGGGGGGAGAACACTGAAGCTTTCTTT. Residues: CASSLGGENTEAFF.

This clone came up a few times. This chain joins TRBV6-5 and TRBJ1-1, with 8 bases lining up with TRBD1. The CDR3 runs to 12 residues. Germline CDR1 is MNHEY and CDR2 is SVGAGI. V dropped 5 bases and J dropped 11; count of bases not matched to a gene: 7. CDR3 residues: CASSPTGDKAFF. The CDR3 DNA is TGTGCCAGCAGTCCGACAGGGGATAAGGCTTTCTTT.

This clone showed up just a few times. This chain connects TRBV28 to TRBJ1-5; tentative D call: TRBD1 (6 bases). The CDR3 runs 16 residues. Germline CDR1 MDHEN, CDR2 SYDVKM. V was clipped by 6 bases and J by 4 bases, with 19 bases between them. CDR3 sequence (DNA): TGTGCCAGCAGCCCTGGCGACAGGACGGGTAATCAGCCCCAGCATTTT. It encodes CASSPGDRTGNQPQHF.

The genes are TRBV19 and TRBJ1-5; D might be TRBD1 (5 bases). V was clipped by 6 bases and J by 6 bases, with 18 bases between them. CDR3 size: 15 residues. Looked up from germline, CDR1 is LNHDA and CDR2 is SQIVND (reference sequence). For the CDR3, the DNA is TGTGCCAGTAGCCCCCGCAGGGATACGGGTCAGCCCCAGCATTTT. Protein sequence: CASSPRRDTGQPQHF.

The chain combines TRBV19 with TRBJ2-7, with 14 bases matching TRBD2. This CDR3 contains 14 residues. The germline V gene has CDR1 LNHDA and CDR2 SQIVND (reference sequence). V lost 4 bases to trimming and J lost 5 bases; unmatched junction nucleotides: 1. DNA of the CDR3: TGTGCCAGTAGTAGGGGACTAGCGGGAGACGAGCAGTACTTC. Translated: CASSRGLAGDEQYF.

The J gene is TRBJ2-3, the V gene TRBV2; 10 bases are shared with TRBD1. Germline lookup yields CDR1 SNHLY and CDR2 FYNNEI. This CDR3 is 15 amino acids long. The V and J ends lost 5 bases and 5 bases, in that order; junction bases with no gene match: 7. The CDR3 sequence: CASSYGTGAGDTQYF. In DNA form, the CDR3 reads TGTGCCAGCAGTTACGGGACAGGGGCTGGAGATACGCAGTATTTT.

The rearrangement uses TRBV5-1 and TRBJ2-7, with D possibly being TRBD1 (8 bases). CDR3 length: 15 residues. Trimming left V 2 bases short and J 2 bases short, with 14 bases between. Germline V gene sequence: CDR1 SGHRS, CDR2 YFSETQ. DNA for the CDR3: TGCGCCAGCAGCTTTACAGGGGGGGACACCTACGAGCAGTACTTC. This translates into CASSFTGGDTYEQYF.

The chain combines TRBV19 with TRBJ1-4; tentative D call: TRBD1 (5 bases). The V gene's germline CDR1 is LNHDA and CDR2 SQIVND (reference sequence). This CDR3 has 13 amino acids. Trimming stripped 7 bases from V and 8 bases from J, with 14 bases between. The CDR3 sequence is CASTAQGYEKLFF. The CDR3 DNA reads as TGTGCCAGTACCGCCCAGGGTTACGAAAAACTGTTTTTT.

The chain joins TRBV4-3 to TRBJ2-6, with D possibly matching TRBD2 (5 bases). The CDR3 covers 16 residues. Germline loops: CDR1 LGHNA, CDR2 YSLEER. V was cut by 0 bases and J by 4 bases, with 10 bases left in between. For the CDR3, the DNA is TGCGCCAGCAGCCAAGATCCGGGAACAGGGGCCAACGTCCTGACTTTC. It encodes CASSQDPGTGANVLTF.